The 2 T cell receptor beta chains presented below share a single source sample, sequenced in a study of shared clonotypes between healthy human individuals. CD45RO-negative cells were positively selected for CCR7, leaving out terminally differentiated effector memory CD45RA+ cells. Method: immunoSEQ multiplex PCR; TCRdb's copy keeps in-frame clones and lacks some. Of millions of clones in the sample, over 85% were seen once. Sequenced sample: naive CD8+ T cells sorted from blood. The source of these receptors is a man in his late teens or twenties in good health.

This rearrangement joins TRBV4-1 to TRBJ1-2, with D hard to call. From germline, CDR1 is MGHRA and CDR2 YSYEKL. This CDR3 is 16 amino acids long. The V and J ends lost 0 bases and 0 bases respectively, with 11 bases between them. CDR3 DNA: TGCGCCAGCAGCCAAGATCCGGGGATAGCTAACTATGGCTACACCTTC. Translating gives CASSQDPGIANYGYTF.

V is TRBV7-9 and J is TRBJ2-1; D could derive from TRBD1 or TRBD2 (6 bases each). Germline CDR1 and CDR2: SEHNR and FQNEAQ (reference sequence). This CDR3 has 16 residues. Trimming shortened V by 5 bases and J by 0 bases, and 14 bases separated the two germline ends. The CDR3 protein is CASSDWGASSYNEQFF. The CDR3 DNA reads TGTGCCAGCAGCGACTGGGGGGCAAGCTCCTACAATGAGCAGTTCTTC. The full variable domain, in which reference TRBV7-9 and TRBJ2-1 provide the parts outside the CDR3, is DTGVSQNPRHKITKRGQNVTFRCDPISEHNRLYWYRQTLGQGPEFLTYFQNEAQLEKSRLLSDRFSAERPKGSFSTLEIQRTEQGDSAMYLCASSDWGASSYNEQFFGPGTRLTVL.